The sequence of this TCR beta chain was determined in a study of beta chain features in type 1 diabetes. Germline V lookup: CDR1 SGHNT, CDR2 YYREEE (reference sequence). The V end was cut by 10 bases, the J end by 3 bases, with 12 bases between. The CDR3 length is 12 residues. With regard to this clone: Its antigen remains unknown.

Findings and limits, study-wide: TCRB rearrangement may or may not be influenced by HLA type; here this remained unresolved.

Expressed TCRB transcripts were sequenced after all isolated RNA was converted to cDNA. Sequencing used immunoSEQ multiplex PCR; TCRdb keeps in-frame clones, though not all of them. The sample contains under 150,000 clones, roughly 53% of which appear only once. Populations obtained by sorting all exceeded 95% purity. Material: Tregs from blood. The chain uses TRBV5-4 and TRBJ2-3; D remains ambiguous. The receptor's source is a man younger than 30 in good health. In DNA, the CDR3 is TGTGCCGTAGAAATTCTAACAGATACGCAGTATTTT. Translation: CAVEILTDTQYF.